These T cell receptor beta chains were read from a single sample in a study of T cell responses to AZD1222 COVID-19 vaccine. Assay used: immunoSEQ multiplex PCR; TCRdb lists only in-frame clones, some missing. The table lists approximately 100,000 clones, 85% of them singletons, with 4.5% in the top ten. The sequencing here drew on peripheral blood, taken 28 days after the second AZD1222 dose. These receptors were obtained from an adult who received the AZD1222 COVID-19 vaccine. Both conserved end residues are part of each CDR3. D genes are given only for firm matches. Clone size appears in some rows only: once, few, many, or a class for an expanded clone.

j_call clone_size v_call d_call cdr3_aa cdr3_nt
TRBJ1-3 - TRBV5-6 TRBD1 CASSPKVDRAFFSGNTIYF TGTGCCAGCAGCCCAAAAGTGGACAGGGCCTTCTTCTCTGGAAACACCATATATTTT
TRBJ2-1 - TRBV7-9 - CASSPQNEQFF TGTGCCAGCAGCCCCCAGAATGAGCAGTTCTTC
TRBJ1-1 - TRBV19 - CASSISGAEAFF TGTGCCAGTAGTATATCCGGGGCTGAAGCTTTCTTT
TRBJ1-1 - TRBV6-5 - CASSYDVQGGTEAFF TGTGCCAGCAGTTACGACGTGCAGGGTGGTACTGAAGCTTTCTTT
TRBJ1-2 once TRBV6-5 TRBD1 CASSSWFGTGRYGYTF TGTGCCAGCAGTTCTTGGTTCGGGACAGGGAGGTATGGCTACACCTTC
TRBJ2-5 - TRBV9 TRBD2 CASSVAGTRGETQYF TGTGCCAGCAGCGTCGCCGGGACTAGAGGAGAGACCCAGTACTTC
TRBJ1-2 - TRBV19 - CASNPGTNGYGYTF TGTGCCAGTAATCCCGGGACCAATGGCTATGGCTACACCTTC
TRBJ2-7 - TRBV5-1 - CASSAGRTYEQYF TGCGCCAGCAGCGCTGGTCGGACCTACGAGCAGTACTTC
TRBJ2-7 - TRBV4-3 - CASSQAPPGTENFGFYEQYF TGCGCCAGCAGCCAAGCCCCTCCCGGGACGGAGAATTTTGGATTCTACGAGCAGTACTTC
TRBJ2-1 - TRBV30 - CAWSPASYNEQFF TGTGCCTGGAGCCCTGCCTCCTACAATGAGCAGTTCTTC
TRBJ2-3 - TRBV24-1 TRBD2 CATGGGGTDTQYF TGTGCCACCGGCGGGGGAGGAACAGATACGCAGTATTTT
TRBJ1-5 - TRBV27 TRBD1 CASSPTGGWGNQPQHF TGTGCCAGCAGTCCCACAGGGGGTTGGGGCAATCAGCCCCAGCATTTT
TRBJ1-1 - TRBV7-9 TRBD1 CASSSDRGGNTEAFF TGTGCCAGCAGCTCCGACAGGGGAGGTAACACTGAAGCTTTCTTT
TRBJ1-2 - TRBV7-2 - CASSPRGRDYGYTF TGTGCCAGCAGCCCCCGGGGGCGCGACTATGGCTACACCTTC
TRBJ1-6 - TRBV4-2 - CASSQDTTNSPLHF TGTGCCAGCAGCCAAGATACCACAAATTCACCCCTCCACTTT
TRBJ2-1 - TRBV6-5 - CASTPGASYNEQFF TGTGCCAGCACCCCCGGGGCCTCCTACAATGAGCAGTTCTTC
TRBJ2-1 - TRBV3-1/TRBV3-2 - CASSYTGDSYNEQFF TGTGCCAGCAGCTATACTGGGGACTCCTACAATGAGCAGTTCTTC
TRBJ1-2 - TRBV7-3 - CASSLTPAGAGGYTF TGTGCCAGCAGCTTAACGCCCGCGGGAGCCGGGGGCTACACCTTC
TRBJ2-7 - TRBV29-1 - CSVSEVNEQYF TGCAGCGTGTCTGAAGTCAACGAGCAGTACTTC
TRBJ2-1 few TRBV6-2/TRBV6-3 - CASSYSIGTTDNEQFF TGTGCCAGCAGTTACTCGATCGGTACTACCGACAATGAGCAGTTCTTC
TRBJ2-2 few TRBV5-5 - CASSLGDTGELFF TGTGCCAGCAGCTTGGGGGACACCGGGGAGCTGTTTTTT
TRBJ1-3 - TRBV9 - CASSVGTSGNTIYF TGTGCCAGCAGCGTAGGTACCTCTGGAAACACCATATATTTT
TRBJ1-3 few TRBV18 - CASSPRRGSGNTIYF TGTGCCAGCTCACCACGCAGGGGCTCTGGAAACACCATATATTTT
TRBJ2-7 - TRBV18 TRBD1 CASSPTGRGRSYEQYF TGTGCCAGCTCACCCACGGGCAGGGGGCGATCCTACGAGCAGTACTTC
TRBJ1-3 - TRBV4-1 - CASSLLWTSAGNTIYF TGCGCCAGCAGCCTCCTTTGGACCTCCGCGGGAAACACCATATATTTT